Presented here are 27 T cell receptor beta chains from one specimen sequenced in a study of graft-versus-host responses after intestinal transplantation. Antigens for these TCRs are unknown. Here immunoSEQ multiplex PCR was the method, and the copy in TCRdb shows in-frame clones only, minus some. The data show approximately 60,000 clones, 90% seen once. The sample was unstimulated CD8+ T cells sorted from spleen or lymph node cells, taken before transplant. The source of these receptors is a human donor who was the organ donor for an intestinal transplant.

V gene TRBV7-3 combines with J gene TRBJ2-1, with unresolved D. The germline gives CDR1 SGHTA, CDR2 FQGTGA. The CDR3 has 16 amino acids. V was trimmed by 5 bases and J by 4 bases, leaving 18 bases between them. CDR3 sequence reads: CASSPTPPILYNEQFF. CDR3 nucleotides: TGTGCCAGCAGCCCCACTCCACCCATATTATACAATGAGCAGTTCTTC. The whole variable domain, remainder taken from reference TRBV7-3 and TRBJ2-1, is GAGVSQTPSNKVTEKGKYVELRCDPISGHTALYWYRQSLGQGPEFLIYFQGTGAADDSGLPNDRFFAVRPEGSVSTLKIQRTERGDSAVYLCASSPTPPILYNEQFFGPGTRLTVL.

The chain carries TRBV6-1 and TRBJ2-7, with D tentatively TRBD1 (6 bases). The CDR3 is made up of 14 amino acids. V shed 6 bases and J shed 0 bases, with 12 bases lying between them. Germline V gene data show CDR1 as MNHNS and CDR2 as SASEGT. CDR3 protein: CASRDRDYSYEQYF. CDR3 in DNA: TGTGCCAGCAGGGACAGAGATTACTCCTACGAGCAGTACTTC.

The CDR3 bases are TGTGCCAGCAGCGCAGAGGGTCTAGCGGGAGGAAGCACAGATACGCAGTATTTT. This translates into CASSAEGLAGGSTDTQYF. The rearrangement joins TRBV9 to TRBJ2-3; 11 bases align to TRBD2. The CDR3 spans 18 residues. V shed 3 bases and J 0 bases; nucleotides not matched to a gene: 9. Germline assignment: CDR1 SGDLS and CDR2 YYNGEE.

The genes are TRBV6-5 and TRBJ2-1; 8 bases match TRBD1. With 6 bases clipped from V and 9 bases from J, the junction kept 13 bases outside the gene matches. CDR3 length equals 15 residues. The germline CDR1 and CDR2 sequences are MNHEY and SVGAGI. The CDR3 loop is CASSLTVQGAGEQFF. For the CDR3, the DNA is TGTGCCAGCAGCCTAACCGTTCAGGGGGCTGGTGAGCAGTTCTTC.

This rearrangement joins TRBV4-1 to TRBJ1-4; 9 positions match TRBD1. CDR3 length equals 14 residues. CDR1 MGHRA and CDR2 YSYEKL come from the germline V gene. The trim removed 11 bases at V and 8 bases at J, leaving 12 bases unmatched. The CDR3 is CASNSGTGYEKLFF. DNA of the CDR3: TGCGCCTCCAACTCCGGGACAGGGTACGAAAAACTGTTTTTT.

This chain joins TRBV6-4 and TRBJ2-2; TRBD1 might be the D (6 bases). The V and J ends lost 6 bases and 7 bases respectively, with 18 bases between them. From germline, CDR1 is MRHNA and CDR2 SNTAGT. This CDR3 is 15 amino acids long. This CDR3 is CASSPEQGSHGELFF. The CDR3 coding sequence is TGTGCCAGCAGCCCGGAGCAGGGGTCTCACGGGGAGCTGTTTTTT.

The rearrangement joins TRBV4-1 to TRBJ1-6; D gene unclear. V was trimmed by 3 bases and J by 4 bases, leaving 16 bases between them. Germline CDR1 and CDR2: MGHRA and YSYEKL. CDR3 size: 17 residues. CDR3 sequence reads: CASSQVSGGRYNSPLHF. In nucleotides, the CDR3 is TGCGCCAGCAGCCAGGTTTCCGGAGGACGTTATAATTCACCCCTCCACTTT.

This clone is a singleton in its sample. The chain is built from TRBV9 and TRBJ1-6; 8 bases are shared with TRBD1. From germline, CDR1 is SGDLS and CDR2 YYNGEE. CDR3 length: 11 residues. The ends lost 5 bases at V and 17 bases at J; junction bases unmatched: 6. The CDR3 region is CASRGSTGVHF. In nucleotides, the CDR3 is TGTGCCAGCAGGGGATCGACAGGGGTCCACTTT.

This rearrangement joins TRBV9 to TRBJ2-7; 9 bases align to TRBD1. Per germline, CDR1 SGDLS and CDR2 YYNGEE. V shed 4 bases, J shed 2 bases, and the junction held 7 bases outside the gene matches. The CDR3 is 15 residues long. The CDR3 coding sequence is TGTGCCAGCAGCTCACGGGGGACAGGGCCCTACGAGCAGTACTTC. Amino acid sequence: CASSSRGTGPYEQYF.

The chain couples TRBV13 to TRBJ2-1; 10 bases are a match to TRBD2. CDR3 length equals 14 residues. The germline V gene has CDR1 PRHDT and CDR2 FYEKMQ (reference sequence). The junction had 6 bases not matched to a gene; V was cut back by 5 bases and J by 8 bases. The CDR3 DNA reads TGTGCCAGCAGCCCCCCGGGACTAGCGCATGAGCAGTTCTTC. Its protein is CASSPPGLAHEQFF.

This clone was observed a few times. The CDR3 DNA is TGTGCCAGCAGATATATAGCGGGAGCTGCCGCCTACGAGCAGTACTTC. Translating it yields CASRYIAGAAAYEQYF. The rearrangement joins TRBV27 to TRBJ2-7, with TRBD2 matching 9 bases. This CDR3 region has 16 residues. The junction had 11 bases not matched to a gene; V was cut back by 6 bases and J by 2 bases. The germline gives CDR1 MNHEY, CDR2 SMNVEV (reference sequence).

The J gene is TRBJ2-3, the V gene TRBV12-2; whether TRBD2, the table's D call, matches the DNA was not checked. TRBV12-2 is a listed pseudogene. The CDR3 runs 15 residues. CDR3 DNA sequence: TGTGCAAGTCGCGAGAGCGGGAGGCTGGTAAATACGCAGTATTTT. Its protein is CASRESGRLVNTQYF.

The chain recombines TRBV5-1 with TRBJ2-7; 9 bases align to TRBD1. The CDR3 consists of 16 residues. V lost 3 bases to trimming and J lost 5 bases; unmatched junction nucleotides: 12. In germline, CDR1 is SGHRS, CDR2 YFSETQ. The DNA of the CDR3 is TGCGCCAGCAGCTCACCCCCCGGACAGGGGATCCACGAGCAGTACTTC. It is translated as CASSSPPGQGIHEQYF.

This clone has just one count. V is TRBV5-1 and J is TRBJ2-7; weak D call: TRBD2 (6 bases). From germline, CDR1 is SGHRS and CDR2 YFSETQ. V shed 7 bases and J shed 6 bases, with 14 bases lying between them. CDR3 length equals 12 residues. DNA for the CDR3: TGCGCCAGCCAAACGGTGGGAGGCGAGCAGTACTTC. Encoded protein: CASQTVGGEQYF.

The chain is built from TRBV1 and TRBJ2-1; the D segment call TRBD2 is taken from the table without a DNA check. TRBV1 is a documented pseudogene. CDR3 size: 13 residues. CDR3 residues: CTSSLLSMDEQFF. CDR3 DNA sequence: TGCACCAGCAGCCTCCTTAGTATGGATGAGCAGTTCTTC.

The chain employs TRBV9 and TRBJ2-7, with D tentatively TRBD2 (7 bases). CDR1 and CDR2 from the germline V gene are SGDLS and YYNGEE. V lost 4 bases, J lost 2 bases, and 25 bases lay in between. The CDR3 spans 18 residues. Here the CDR3 DNA reads TGTGCCAGCAGCATGAGCAGGGACTTAGAGGGGGGGACCTACGAGCAGTACTTC. Protein: CASSMSRDLEGGTYEQYF.

The chain employs TRBV5-4 and TRBJ2-7; D is perhaps TRBD2 (6 bases). The CDR3 is 16 amino acids. Germline-derived CDR1 and CDR2 are SGHNT and YYREEE (reference sequence). The germline V and J ends were trimmed by 0 bases and 7 bases, with 20 bases remaining between them. Here the CDR3 DNA reads TGTGCCAGCAGCTTGGACACGTCTGGGACTCCACGAGAGCAGTACTTC. This encodes CASSLDTSGTPREQYF.

The CDR3 nucleotides read TGCGCCAGCAGCTTAACAGGTTCAGCCTACGAGCAGTACTTC. Translation gives CASSLTGSAYEQYF. V gene TRBV5-1 combines with J gene TRBJ2-7, with D possibly matching TRBD1 (5 bases). The CDR3 covers 14 residues. The germline V gene encodes CDR1 SGHRS and CDR2 YFSETQ. Trimming cost V 2 bases and J 2 bases, with 11 bases left between them.

The V gene is TRBV28, the J gene TRBJ1-2; D may be TRBD1 (5 bases). V was pared by 7 bases and J by 5 bases, with 23 bases between. The CDR3 has 16 amino acids. Germline V lookup: CDR1 MDHEN, CDR2 SYDVKM. CDR3 sequence (DNA): TGTGCCAGCAATACCCTAAATCGGGGGACCCGATATGGCTACACCTTC. Residues: CASNTLNRGTRYGYTF.

This sequence joins TRBV4-3 and TRBJ1-5, with 7 bases that match TRBD1. From germline, CDR1 is LGHNA and CDR2 YSLEER. The CDR3 length is 19 residues. Trimming removed 4 bases from V and 6 bases from J; junction bases left unmatched: 21. The CDR3 spells CASSLRYPGQVGSTQPQHF. The CDR3 DNA reads TGCGCCAGCAGCCTCAGATACCCAGGACAGGTGGGTTCCACTCAGCCCCAGCATTTT.

V gene TRBV4-2 combines with J gene TRBJ1-3; D may be TRBD1 (5 bases). This CDR3 contains 14 residues. V lost 0 bases and J lost 8, with 11 bases in between. Germline values: CDR1 LGHNA, CDR2 YNFKEQ. CDR3 amino acids: CASSQDWEGDTIYF. As DNA, the CDR3 is TGTGCCAGCAGCCAAGATTGGGAAGGGGACACCATATATTTT.

The chain employs TRBV6-5 and TRBJ1-5; D is unresolved. The CDR3 covers 13 residues. Looked up from germline, CDR1 is MNHEY and CDR2 is SVGAGI. The V end was cut by 2 bases, the J end by 9 bases, with 11 bases between. CDR3: CASSYAEVGPQHF. CDR3 bases: TGTGCCAGCAGTTACGCGGAGGTTGGGCCCCAGCATTTT.

The chain is built from TRBV30 and TRBJ2-1; TRBD2 matches at 15 bases. This CDR3 spans 14 amino acids. With V trimmed by 1 base and J by 15 bases, 7 bases remained unmatched. Germline-derived CDR1 and CDR2 are GTSNPN and SVGIG (reference sequence). The CDR3, as DNA: TGTGCCTGGAGTGAAGGGACTAGCGGGAGGTTGCGGTTCTTC. Translation: CAWSEGTSGRLRFF.

This clone occurred once. The chain joins TRBV7-9 to TRBJ1-2; no clear D. The V gene lost 5 bases and the J gene lost 4 bases, with 17 bases spanning the gap. The CDR3 runs to 15 residues. CDR1 is SEHNR, CDR2 FQNEAQ, per germline (reference sequence). The CDR3 sequence is CASSGGSWEIYGYTF. Written as DNA, the CDR3 is TGTGCCAGCAGCGGAGGCTCCTGGGAGATCTATGGCTACACCTTC.

This clone occurred a few times. The chain links TRBV28 to TRBJ2-3; weak D call: TRBD2 (6 bases). The CDR3 covers 17 residues. V was cut by 3 bases and J by 2 bases, with 18 bases left in between. Looked up from germline, CDR1 is MDHEN and CDR2 is SYDVKM. Written as DNA, the CDR3 is TGTGCCAGCAGTTTTCTAGGAGGGCCAGCGCACACAGATACGCAGTATTTT. Its protein is CASSFLGGPAHTDTQYF.

The genes are TRBV28 and TRBJ2-3, with 8 nucleotides matching TRBD2. With V trimmed by 3 bases and J by 4 bases, 6 bases remained unmatched. Germline CDR1 reads MDHEN; CDR2 reads SYDVKM. The CDR3 has 15 amino acids. This CDR3 is CASSFGGGGSDTQYF. The CDR3 nucleotides are TGTGCCAGCAGTTTTGGAGGCGGGGGGTCAGATACGCAGTATTTT. The variable domain in full, completed from reference TRBV28 and TRBJ2-3, reads DVKVTQSSRYLVKRTGEKVFLECVQDMDHENMFWYRQDPGLGLRLIYFSYDVKMKEKGDIPEGYSVSREKKERFSLILESASTNQTSMYLCASSFGGGGSDTQYFGPGTRLTVL.

The rearrangement links TRBV7-8 to TRBJ1-2; D unresolved. With 5 bases removed from V and 0 bases from J, the gap between germline ends came to 16 bases. Germline values: CDR1 SGHVS, CDR2 FQNEAQ. This CDR3 spans 16 amino acids. The CDR3, as DNA: TGTGCCAGCAGCCCGCCGAGGAGGTCTACTAACTATGGCTACACCTTC. The encoded protein is CASSPPRRSTNYGYTF.